The clone carrying this TCR beta chain turned up a few times. The sort gate was single viable CD3+CD4+CD8-CD45RO+ cells for memory CD4+ T cells. The data are from a study of memory CD4+ T cells and cytomegalovirus serostatus. Method: immunoSEQ multiplex PCR; TCRdb's copy keeps in-frame clones and lacks some. There are some 54,000 clones in the sample; around 82% occur only once, and 1.5% to 2% lies in the top ten. The CDR3 is 15 residues long. The germline V gene encodes CDR1 MDHEN and CDR2 SYDVKM. V lost 2 bases and J 8 bases, leaving 17 bases between the germline ends. The sequenced material came from memory CD4+ T cells from blood. The TCR sequence derives from an adult in good health and CMV-seropositive. The genes are TRBV28 and TRBJ2-3, with D tentatively TRBD2 (5 bases). The CDR3 nucleotides are TGTGCCAGCAGTTTAGTGGGTAACGGGATTGGTACGCAGTATTTT. It specifies CASSLVGNGIGTQYF.